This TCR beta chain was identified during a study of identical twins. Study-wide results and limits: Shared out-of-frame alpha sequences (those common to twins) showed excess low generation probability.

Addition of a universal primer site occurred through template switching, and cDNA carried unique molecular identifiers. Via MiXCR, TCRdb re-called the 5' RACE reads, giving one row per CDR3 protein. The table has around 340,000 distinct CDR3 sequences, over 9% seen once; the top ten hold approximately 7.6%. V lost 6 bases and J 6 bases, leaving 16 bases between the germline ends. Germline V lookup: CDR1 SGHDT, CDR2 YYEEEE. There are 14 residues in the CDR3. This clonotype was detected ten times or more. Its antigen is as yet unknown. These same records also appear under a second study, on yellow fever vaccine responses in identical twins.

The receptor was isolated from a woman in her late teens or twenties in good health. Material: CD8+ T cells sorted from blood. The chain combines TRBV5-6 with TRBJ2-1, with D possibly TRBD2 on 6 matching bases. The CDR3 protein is CASTPGWGGNEQFF. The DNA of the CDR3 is TGTGCCAGCACCCCCGGGTGGGGAGGCAATGAGCAGTTCTTC. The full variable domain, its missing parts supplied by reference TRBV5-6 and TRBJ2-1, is DAGVTQSPTHLIKTRGQQVTLRCSPKSGHDTVSWYQQALGQGPQFIFQYYEEEERQRGNFPDRFSGHQFPNYSSELNVNALLLGDSALYLCASTPGWGGNEQFFGPGTRLTVL.